One and the same sample provided the 14 T cell receptor beta chains below, sequenced in a study of T cells after yellow fever vaccination. TCRdb analysed the 5' RACE reads with MiXCR anew, one entry per CDR3 protein. In the table there are a few hundred thousand distinct CDR3 sequences, roughly 6.1% of which are singletons. The sample consisted of PBMCs, taken 5 days after the yellow fever booster vaccination. These receptor sequences come from a man younger than 45 who received the YFV17D yellow fever vaccine.

This clonotype was seen a few times. The CDR3 here is CASSLRGHTEAFF. The CDR3, as DNA: TGTGCCAGTAGTCTCAGGGGCCACACTGAAGCTTTCTTT. This chain joins TRBV19 and TRBJ1-1, with a possible D match to TRBD1 (6 bases). The V gene's germline CDR1 is LNHDA and CDR2 SQIVND (reference sequence). The CDR3 totals 13 residues. Trimming removed 5 bases from V and 3 bases from J, with 10 bases in between.

This clonotype was counted ten times or more. The chain is built from TRBV7-9 and TRBJ2-4, with unresolved D. V was shortened by 4 bases and J by 8 bases, with 15 bases between the two germline ends. The CDR3 is made up of 14 amino acids. Germline V gives CDR1 SEHNR, CDR2 FQNEAQ (reference sequence). The CDR3 sequence: CASSSNDRRDIQYF. CDR3 DNA: TGTGCCAGCAGCTCGAATGACCGCCGTGACATTCAGTACTTC.

The sample holds a few counts of this clonotype. V and J are TRBV5-1 and TRBJ2-1; D is undetermined. In germline, CDR1 is SGHRS, CDR2 YFSETQ. Trimming removed 3 bases at V and 0 bases at J, with 13 bases between. This CDR3 comprises 16 residues. The chain's CDR3 is CASSYNSQSSYNEQFF. In nucleotides, the CDR3 is TGCGCCAGCAGCTATAATAGCCAGAGCTCCTACAATGAGCAGTTCTTC.

This clonotype was detected many times. The chain is built from TRBV4-2 and TRBJ1-2, with D tentatively TRBD1 (6 bases). With 0 bases removed from V and 10 bases from J, the gap between germline ends came to 12 bases. There are 13 residues in the CDR3. CDR1 and CDR2 (germline): LGHNA, YNFKEQ. DNA for the CDR3: TGTGCCAGCAGCCAAGAAGTCCAGGGGCCCTACACCTTC. This translates into CASSQEVQGPYTF.

This clonotype was seen only a few times. This chain connects TRBV18 to TRBJ2-1, with D maybe TRBD2 (6 bases). Germline assignment: CDR1 KGHSH and CDR2 LQKENI. The length of the CDR3 is 15 residues. The V and J ends lost 3 bases and 0 bases respectively, with 9 bases between them. The CDR3: CASSPVSGSYNEQFF. CDR3 DNA sequence: TGTGCCAGCTCACCCGTTAGCGGCTCCTACAATGAGCAGTTCTTC.

J is TRBJ1-4 and V is TRBV4-2; D is ambiguous. The CDR3 spans 13 residues. Germline CDR1 is LGHNA and CDR2 is YNFKEQ. V lost 2 bases and J 8 bases, leaving 9 bases between the germline ends. CDR3 region: CASSQNRWEKLFF. CDR3 in DNA: TGTGCCAGCAGCCAAAACAGATGGGAAAAACTGTTTTTT.

This chain connects TRBV10-3 to TRBJ2-3, with 8 bases aligning to TRBD2. This CDR3 spans 15 amino acids. The V gene's germline CDR1 is ENHRY and CDR2 SYGVKD. Trimming removed 3 bases from V and 1 base from J; junction bases left unmatched: 3. The CDR3 nucleotides are TGTGCCATCAGTGACAGTAGCGGGGGCACAGATACGCAGTATTTT. It is translated as CAISDSSGGTDTQYF.

This clonotype was seen only a few times. The V gene is TRBV24-1, the J gene TRBJ2-1; TRBD1 aligns across 10 bases. J was trimmed by 10 bases and V by 2 bases; bases with no gene match: 7. The CDR3 is made up of 15 amino acids. Germline V gene sequence: CDR1 KGHDR, CDR2 SFDVKD. CDR3 in amino acids: CATSDSRTGGDEQFF. The CDR3 region has the DNA TGTGCCACCAGTGATTCCCGGACAGGGGGTGACGAGCAGTTCTTC.

With respect to this clonotype: This may be a read error: a much more frequent sequence differs by one nucleotide. Written as DNA, the CDR3 is TGTACCATCAGCTCTAGCGGCAACTACGAGCAGTACTTC. Protein: CTISSSGNYEQYF. This sequence joins TRBV10-3 and TRBJ2-7, with 7 nucleotides matching TRBD2. The CDR3 loop spans 13 amino acids. CDR1 and CDR2 (germline): ENHRY, SYGVKD.

V gene TRBV5-1 combines with J gene TRBJ2-5, with 14 bases that match TRBD2. The V gene's germline CDR1 is SGHRS and CDR2 YFSETQ. CDR3 length: 17 amino acids. Losses at the gene ends were 4 bases for V and 3 bases for J; bases not matched to a gene: 8. Written as DNA, the CDR3 is TGCGCCAGCAGCACCGCGCGACTAGCGGGAGGGAAAGAGACCCAGTACTTC. This encodes CASSTARLAGGKETQYF.

V gene TRBV10-3 combines with J gene TRBJ2-5; 11 nucleotides line up with TRBD2. With 3 bases clipped from V and 5 bases from J, the junction kept 5 bases outside the gene matches. From germline, CDR1 is ENHRY and CDR2 SYGVKD. CDR3 length: 15 amino acids. The CDR3 sequence: CAISDTLAGEETQYF. The CDR3 bases are TGTGCCATCAGTGATACACTAGCGGGAGAGGAGACCCAGTACTTC.

The CDR3 loop is CASSKRKWAYEQYF. CDR3 nucleotide sequence: TGTGCCAGCAGTAAAAGGAAGTGGGCCTACGAGCAGTACTTC. This chain uses TRBV12-3 or TRBV12-4 with TRBJ2-7; D gene uncertain. The CDR3 extends over 14 amino acids. The V and J ends lost 5 bases and 2 bases respectively, with 13 bases between them.

The chain joins TRBV20-1 to TRBJ2-7; TRBD2 matches at 9 bases. The length of the CDR3 is 13 residues. Germline CDR1 is DFQATT and CDR2 is SNEGSKA (reference sequence). Trimming removed 4 bases from V and 5 bases from J; junction bases left unmatched: 6. CDR3 amino acids: CSAKVASGDEQYF. CDR3 DNA: TGCAGTGCTAAAGTGGCTAGCGGGGACGAGCAGTACTTC.

The chain is built from TRBV29-1 and TRBJ2-2; 11 positions match TRBD1. The CDR3 sequence is 16 residues long. CDR1 is SQVTM, CDR2 ANQGSEA, per germline. V trimming: 5 bases; J trimming: 5 bases; junction bases outside the gene matches: 10. The CDR3 reads CSVRDRGWTGTGELFF. CDR3 in DNA: TGCAGCGTTAGGGACAGGGGGTGGACAGGGACCGGGGAGCTGTTTTTT.